The sequence of this T cell receptor beta chain was determined in a study of cytomegalovirus exposure and HLA in healthy donors (dated by TCRdb to 2015 to 2018). Broadly, across the study: In an earlier analysis of under 750 of the donors, under 300 Gb of sequence data and 120 million or so unique TCR beta sequences from about 179 million T cells were reported. Approximately 310 gigabases of sequencing data and 70 million to 100 million unique TCR sequences made up an early release that covered under 750 HLA-typed donors. The genetic ancestry cluster associated with self-reported Caucasian donors included about 81% of the 350 to 500 genotyped donors. The study was designed to test whether signatures of past pathogen exposure could be identified by cataloging public T cell receptors. The study profiled the T cell repertoires of 500 to 800 subjects by immunosequencing and related them to cytomegalovirus serostatus. A separate validation cohort of approximately 120 different subjects was used in addition to the roughly 640-subject first cohort. High-throughput TCR immunosequencing, statistical association of individual TCRs with disease status, and machine learning were combined to predict cytomegalovirus infection status. A later analysis re-examined previously published TCR beta repertoires from just over 650 donors and added high-resolution HLA genotyping to investigate patterns of TCR occurrence. In the later analysis, no new phenotypic data were used to find candidate immune exposures; instead, reliance was placed on TCR beta sequences and their occurrence across donors. In an earlier analysis of more than 550 of the donors, high-throughput TCR beta sequencing was used to judge whether each TCR beta V gene segment behaved as functional or pseudogenic. Alongside the repertoire data, information on donor age, sex, ethnicity and CMV serostatus was compiled. A later genetic analysis used genome-wide SNP genotypes for about 65% of the roughly 670 donors, treating that subset as a discovery cohort. Every repertoire in the discovery cohort had been generated on one and the same sequencing platform. HLA typing covered class I and class II loci at four-digit resolution. Typing coverage differed by locus: A, B, C, DRB1 and DQB1 were typed in roughly 620-630 donors, DQA1 in 522, DPA1 in some 570, and DPB1 in approximately 450. Because of strong linkage in the cohort, roughly five DR-DQ haplotypes were treated as single units for association and clustering. Among 398 genotyped donors of the cohort, an average of 235,054 unique TCR beta nucleotide sequences were sequenced per donor, roughly 18% of them non-productive.

CDR3 length: 14 amino acids, cysteine to phenylalanine. Only the CDR3 DNA is retained, 42 bases long and in frame from the first base. In the germline V gene, CDR1 corresponds to LGHNA and CDR2 to YSLEER. V drops 4 bases and J drops 5 bases, leaving 14 bases in between. Turning to this clone: What this receptor recognizes is not known. Nothing much larger sits one base from this clone, and base qualities are not available.

The protocol used for the library was the immunoSEQ multiplex PCR assay. A mixture of 60 forward primers for TCR Vbeta segments and 13 reverse primers for TCR Jbeta segments was used in the multiplex PCR. A multiplex PCR assay on genomic DNA amplified the CDR3 region of rearranged TCR beta genes. The amplified TCR beta libraries were sequenced on the Illumina HiSeq System as 87-base-pair reads. The authors processed their data as follows. A later analysis tallied roughly 76 million unique TCR beta chains across the 610 or so repertoires, and roughly 11 million of those chains were shared by two or more donors. A nearest-neighbor algorithm error-corrected the raw reads and collapsed the reads into unique sequences, merging closely related sequences to remove PCR and sequencing errors. To assign V, D and J gene segments, CDR3 sequences were aligned to IMGT reference sequences. For a sequence to be retained, at least a six-nucleotide match to both a V gene segment and a J gene segment was required. A rearrangement counted as productive if the CDR3 had no stop codons and remained in frame with V and J, and every other rearrangement counted as non-productive. CDR3 was defined by IMGT convention, running from the second conserved V-encoded cysteine to the conserved J-encoded phenylalanine. The earlier analysis of a few hundred of the donors excluded any sequence lacking an unambiguous match to a single V gene segment. In an earlier analysis of roughly 600 of the donors, a V segment was called functional when productive rearrangements were above 56.7%, and segregating when the standard deviation between donors exceeded 5%. To diagnose cytomegalovirus status from the catalog of TCR beta chain sequences, a statistical classification framework was built. A later analysis assigned V and J genes by comparing TCR nucleotide sequences with IMGT/GENE-DB human TR gene sequences. The TCRdist pipeline was used in a later analysis to assign CDR3 sequences and most-parsimonious VDJ recombination scenarios. In a later analysis, every TCR beta chain was defined by the combination of its CDR3 amino acid sequence and its V-gene family, and reads without a unique V-gene family were dropped. As a way to deal with suspected cross-contamination and a sequencing artifact, a later analysis dropped hundreds of nucleotide sequences that were highly shared and had low generation probability. For each public chain, a later analysis derived a clonal expansion index from normalized ranks of inferred template counts within each repertoire. In a later analysis, generation probabilities were computed with a VDJ recombination model fitted to out-of-frame rearrangements, and the resulting probabilities were checked against IGoR. In a later analysis, hypergeometric tests were used to score TCR-TCR, TCR-HLA and TCR-CMV co-occurrence, with a repertoire-size bias correction applied to TCR pairs. A later analysis estimated false discovery rates by permuting HLA or CMV assignments 20 times. In a later analysis, co-occurring TCRs were grouped using DBSCAN, with TCRdist sequence similarity added in when clustering inside HLA-allele-positive subsets. Repertoires with fewer than 30,000 or more than 120,000 public chains were left out of co-occurrence clustering, as were about five repertoires with anomalous nucleotide sharing. TCRdb holds this immuneACCESS table with in-frame rearrangements only. Some clones are missing; in checked studies, unresolved V genes explain under half, and the rest has no known cause. The D gene and trimming were derived from the DNA, and the V and J assignments and clone size from that table. This sample is represented by about 55,000 clones; 77% of them were singletons. In total, the top ten clones hold less than 3% of the sample.

The full study reports these points: Fewer than 20 rarely observed V segments, including chromosome 9 orphons, were excluded from the earlier analysis of about 500 of the donors because counts were too low. A cluster of highly shared sequence variants was judged likely to be a technical artifact of the sequencing pipeline. The 87-base-pair reads could not distinguish some IMGT-functional V segments, including TRBV6-2 and TRBV6-3, so those segments were excluded. According to a later analysis, parvovirus B19, influenza, CMV and Epstein-Barr virus appeared linked to several top co-occurrence clusters. A further reported finding was that TCR beta sequences accurately predicted the HLA-A and HLA-B alleles for most subjects in the first cohort. Most TCR sequences were observed very rarely across donors, whereas some public TCRs were present in many individuals. In a later analysis, most CMV-associated TCR beta chains were found to appear HLA-restricted, with HLA associations seemingly driven largely by CMV exposure. The authors suggested that the approach could potentially be extended to other disease states and immunological phenotypes. In a later analysis, HLA-associated TCR beta chains showed more clonal expansion and lower generation probabilities than non-associated chains that were equally common. In both the original and validation cohorts, the classifier was reported to diagnose cytomegalovirus status with high specificity and sensitivity. An earlier analysis of some 560 of the donors showed that most TCR beta V segments appeared in productive rearrangements either about 87% or about 30% of the time, which broadly matched IMGT annotations. When HLA alleles, especially DR and DQ, strongly co-occurred, TCR associations were difficult to assign to individual alleles. According to a later genetic analysis, donors in an Asian-associated ancestry cluster had fewer N-insertions in productive TCRs than the roughly 660-donor mean. Presence/absence analyses assumed roughly uniform sequencing depth across donors, an assumption that may not hold. CMV serostatus was the only immune exposure information available for the cohort. Three of the identified cytomegalovirus-associated TCR beta chains were confirmed in vitro to be specific for cytomegalovirus antigens. HLA typing was unavailable for some donors at each locus, so association tests used only the typed subset. In a later analysis, TCR association rates were found to vary across HLA loci, with the most associated TCRs seen for DRB1 alleles and the fewest for HLA-C alleles. In a later analysis, 16,951 TCR beta sequences were associated with specific HLA alleles at a false discovery rate of 0.05. The study listed 150 to 200 TCR beta chains as associated with cytomegalovirus. Linkage disequilibrium might explain the correlated functional status among segregating V segments, but an unknown experimental factor could not be ruled out. V-gene and J-gene trimming of TCR beta chains was associated with a missense DCLRE1C variant in a later genetic analysis, and the association was replicated in an independent cohort. The cohort was sequenced for TCR beta chains only, and without alpha or paired-chain data the features that could be detected were limited.

In total, about 650 healthy bone marrow donors made up the cohort. At the time of sampling, every cohort member was nominally healthy, though immune exposures that went unrecorded were likely present. The donor tested CMV seronegative and was one of the 352 seronegative cohort members. Every donor gave a peripheral blood sample, and the peripheral blood mononuclear cells from that sample were used for TCR beta sequencing. The Qiagen DNeasy Blood Extraction Kit was used to extract genomic DNA from the blood cell samples. Sequencing used PBMCs. This clonotype was sampled from a female donor in good health and CMV-seronegative. The chain employs TRBV4-3 and TRBJ2-5, with the D gene call left open. CDR3 region: CASSPWISWETQYF. DNA sequence: TGCGCCAGCAGCCCGTGGATTAGCTGGGAGACCCAGTACTTC.